This TCR beta chain was captured in a study of blood T cell repertoires in COVID-19. Study-level background: Acute-phase and convalescent COVID-19 samples originated in the United States, Italy and Spain. Nucleic acid was either cDNA or gDNA, and it came from T cells, B-cell-depleted T cells, or PBMCs.

Per the original data handling: Cell counts per sample came from amplifying reference gene primers. Clones were sequenced by immunoSEQ multiplex PCR, and TCRdb holds only the in-frame ones, with some missing. V and J calls and clone size are copied from that table; D and trimming were computed from the DNA. The data show some 230,000 clones, with 84% seen just once and roughly 3% held by the top ten. This CDR3 is 15 amino acids long. CDR1 is SGHTA and CDR2 is FQGTGA in the germline V gene. V was pared by 2 bases and J by 1 base, with 8 bases between. The chain joins TRBV7-3 to TRBJ2-2; D is undetermined. This sequence was found in a woman aged 25 to 39 who had recovered from COVID-19. Input material: peripheral blood. CDR3: CASSLGGLNTGELFF. Written as DNA, the CDR3 is TGTGCCAGCAGCTTAGGCGGATTGAACACCGGGGAGCTGTTTTTT.